This entry describes one T cell receptor beta chain. One entry per CDR3 protein, called by TCRdb with MiXCR from the 5' RACE reads. The repertoire holds about 40,000 distinct CDR3 sequences, approximately 17% seen once, with 2.5% to 3.5% in the top ten. CDR3 length: 14 residues. Germline V gene sequence: CDR1 MGHRA, CDR2 YSYEKL. The germline V and J ends were trimmed by 1 base and 4 bases, with 7 bases remaining between them. Material for sequencing was naive CD4+ T cells sorted from a lymph node. Subset reported: naive CD4+ T cells, CD4+CD45RA+CD25-. This TCR was sampled from a female donor with breast cancer. The chain joins TRBV4-1 to TRBJ2-2; D may match TRBD1 or TRBD2 (5 bases each). Here the CDR3 reads CASSQVGGTGELFF. CDR3 DNA: TGCGCCAGCAGCCAAGTTGGGGGCACCGGGGAGCTGTTTTTT.